Listed below are T cell receptor beta chains from one sample, sequenced in a study of cytomegalovirus exposure and HLA in healthy donors. The repertoire was sequenced with immunoSEQ multiplex PCR; TCRdb's copy has only in-frame clones and lacks some. The sample lists some 170,000 clones; around 81% were seen once. The source material was PBMCs. The receptors derive from a young woman in good health and CMV-seropositive. Each CDR3 is given with its conserved first and last residue. Each record gives: D gene, J gene, clone size, V gene, CDR3 protein, CDR3 DNA. D genes are given only for firm matches. The listing skips clone size in some rows; elsewhere it reads once, few, many or a size class.

D gene: TRBD1; J gene: TRBJ1-5; clone size: -; V gene: TRBV7-2; CDR3 protein: CASSSRGGQGGTQPQHF; CDR3 DNA: TGTGCCAGCAGCTCCCGAGGCGGACAGGGAGGTACTCAGCCCCAGCATTTT
D gene: TRBD1; J gene: TRBJ1-6; clone size: -; V gene: TRBV19; CDR3 protein: CASRGQGDSPLHF; CDR3 DNA: TGTGCCAGCAGAGGACAGGGAGATTCACCCCTCCACTTT
D gene: TRBD2; J gene: TRBJ2-2; clone size: -; V gene: TRBV6-4; CDR3 protein: CASSDSGLAGASGELFF; CDR3 DNA: TGTGCCAGCAGTGACTCCGGACTAGCGGGGGCCTCCGGGGAGCTGTTTTTT
D gene: TRBD2; J gene: TRBJ2-1; clone size: -; V gene: TRBV19; CDR3 protein: CASSTLPASGNEQFF; CDR3 DNA: TGTGCCAGTAGTACCCTCCCGGCTAGCGGCAATGAGCAGTTCTTC
D gene: -; J gene: TRBJ2-5; clone size: -; V gene: TRBV7-2; CDR3 protein: CAVRRGSGETQYF; CDR3 DNA: TGTGCCGTGAGACGGGGGTCGGGTGAGACCCAGTACTTC
D gene: TRBD1; J gene: TRBJ1-1; clone size: once; V gene: TRBV5-1; CDR3 protein: CASSIYRGGNTEAFF; CDR3 DNA: TGCGCCAGCAGCATATACAGGGGCGGGAACACTGAAGCTTTCTTT
D gene: -; J gene: TRBJ2-7; clone size: -; V gene: TRBV30; CDR3 protein: CAWSVFRDYEQYF; CDR3 DNA: TGTGCCTGGAGTGTGTTTCGGGACTACGAGCAGTACTTC
D gene: TRBD2; J gene: TRBJ2-1; clone size: -; V gene: TRBV4-3; CDR3 protein: CASSQGWTGGVGSYNEQFF; CDR3 DNA: TGCGCCAGCAGCCAAGGGTGGACTGGGGGGGTAGGCTCCTACAATGAGCAGTTCTTC
D gene: TRBD1; J gene: TRBJ2-5; clone size: -; V gene: TRBV7-8; CDR3 protein: CASSFFEGAETQYF; CDR3 DNA: TGTGCCAGCAGCTTCTTCGAGGGGGCGGAGACCCAGTACTTC
D gene: TRBD1; J gene: TRBJ1-5; clone size: -; V gene: TRBV19; CDR3 protein: CASSSQGVDVIGNQPQHF; CDR3 DNA: TGTGCCAGTAGTTCGCAGGGGGTAGATGTGATTGGCAATCAGCCCCAGCATTTT
D gene: TRBD1; J gene: TRBJ1-3; clone size: -; V gene: TRBV5-4; CDR3 protein: CASSLQGARGNTIYF; CDR3 DNA: TGTGCCAGCAGCCTTCAGGGGGCGCGTGGAAACACCATATATTTT
D gene: -; J gene: TRBJ1-5; clone size: few; V gene: TRBV25-1; CDR3 protein: CASSERGSNQPQHF; CDR3 DNA: TGTGCCAGCAGCGAAAGGGGGAGCAATCAGCCCCAGCATTTT
D gene: -; J gene: TRBJ2-7; clone size: few; V gene: TRBV7-8; CDR3 protein: CASSYPRRFGLQRNEQYF; CDR3 DNA: TGTGCCAGCAGCTACCCGCGGAGGTTCGGGCTTCAGCGAAACGAGCAGTACTTC
D gene: TRBD1; J gene: TRBJ2-7; clone size: -; V gene: TRBV28; CDR3 protein: CASSYSPGQSYEQYF; CDR3 DNA: TGTGCCAGCAGTTACTCTCCGGGACAGAGTTACGAGCAGTACTTC
D gene: -; J gene: TRBJ2-3; clone size: -; V gene: TRBV7-2; CDR3 protein: CASSLSGGADTQYF; CDR3 DNA: TGTGCCAGCAGCTTGAGTGGGGGCGCAGATACGCAGTATTTT
D gene: -; J gene: TRBJ1-2; clone size: -; V gene: TRBV4-3; CDR3 protein: CASSQDEDSPIPWGYTF; CDR3 DNA: TGCGCCAGCAGCCAAGACGAGGACAGCCCTATACCTTGGGGCTACACCTTC
D gene: -; J gene: TRBJ2-4; clone size: once; V gene: TRBV2; CDR3 protein: CASSEEQAKNIQYF; CDR3 DNA: TGTGCCAGCAGTGAAGAACAAGCCAAAAACATTCAGTACTTC
D gene: TRBD1; J gene: TRBJ2-1; clone size: -; V gene: TRBV7-2; CDR3 protein: CASRTGVRRQFF; CDR3 DNA: TGTGCCAGCAGGACAGGGGTTAGGAGGCAGTTCTTC
D gene: TRBD1; J gene: TRBJ1-6; clone size: few; V gene: TRBV5-7; CDR3 protein: CASSSPGQGHSPLHF; CDR3 DNA: TGTGCCAGCAGCTCCCCGGGACAGGGGCATTCACCCCTCCACTTT
D gene: -; J gene: TRBJ1-2; clone size: -; V gene: TRBV27; CDR3 protein: CASSLEFGPNYGYTF; CDR3 DNA: TGTGCCAGCAGTTTAGAGTTCGGTCCTAACTATGGCTACACCTTC
D gene: -; J gene: TRBJ2-7; clone size: -; V gene: TRBV28; CDR3 protein: CASSSTDRDYEQYF; CDR3 DNA: TGTGCCAGCAGTTCGACGGACAGAGACTACGAGCAGTACTTC
D gene: -; J gene: TRBJ2-5; clone size: -; V gene: TRBV4-1; CDR3 protein: CASSQDFSSADQETQYF; CDR3 DNA: TGCGCCAGCAGCCAAGATTTTTCCTCAGCGGACCAAGAGACCCAGTACTTC
D gene: -; J gene: TRBJ2-1; clone size: -; V gene: TRBV7-9; CDR3 protein: CASSEADSSSEQFF; CDR3 DNA: TGTGCCAGCAGCGAAGCGGACAGCTCCTCTGAGCAGTTCTTC
D gene: TRBD1; J gene: TRBJ2-1; clone size: -; V gene: TRBV27; CDR3 protein: CASRTGQRNEQFF; CDR3 DNA: TGTGCCAGCAGAACGGGACAGAGAAATGAGCAGTTCTTC
D gene: -; J gene: TRBJ1-2; clone size: -; V gene: TRBV5-4; CDR3 protein: CASSFQGRRVYGYTF; CDR3 DNA: TGTGCCAGCAGCTTCCAGGGAAGAAGGGTCTATGGCTACACCTTC
D gene: TRBD1; J gene: TRBJ2-2; clone size: -; V gene: TRBV9; CDR3 protein: CASSVAKTGWITGELFF; CDR3 DNA: TGTGCCAGCAGCGTGGCAAAGACAGGGTGGATCACCGGGGAGCTGTTTTTT
D gene: TRBD2; J gene: TRBJ2-2; clone size: -; V gene: TRBV9; CDR3 protein: CASSSLAGLYTGELFF; CDR3 DNA: TGTGCCAGCAGTTCACTAGCGGGACTATACACCGGGGAGCTGTTTTTT
D gene: -; J gene: TRBJ2-3; clone size: few; V gene: TRBV5-4; CDR3 protein: CASSIRGYTDTQYF; CDR3 DNA: TGTGCCAGCAGCATAAGGGGTTACACAGATACGCAGTATTTT
D gene: TRBD1; J gene: TRBJ2-5; clone size: -; V gene: TRBV5-6; CDR3 protein: CASSSPGQGAGETQYF; CDR3 DNA: TGTGCCAGCAGCTCTCCGGGACAGGGGGCCGGGGAGACCCAGTACTTC
D gene: TRBD1; J gene: TRBJ1-5; clone size: -; V gene: TRBV5-4; CDR3 protein: CASSNRQGRQNQPQHF; CDR3 DNA: TGTGCCAGCAGCAACCGACAGGGCCGCCAGAATCAGCCCCAGCATTTT
D gene: TRBD1; J gene: TRBJ1-1; clone size: -; V gene: TRBV11-2; CDR3 protein: CASSSGTGVTEAFF; CDR3 DNA: TGTGCCAGCAGCTCGGGGACAGGGGTCACTGAAGCTTTCTTT
D gene: -; J gene: TRBJ1-4; clone size: -; V gene: TRBV2; CDR3 protein: CASRVDSLNEKLFF; CDR3 DNA: TGTGCCAGCAGGGTTGACAGTCTTAATGAAAAACTGTTTTTT
D gene: TRBD2; J gene: TRBJ2-2; clone size: -; V gene: TRBV5-4; CDR3 protein: CASSLGLAGGANAGELFF; CDR3 DNA: TGTGCCAGCAGCTTGGGATTAGCGGGGGGGGCGAACGCCGGGGAGCTGTTTTTT
D gene: -; J gene: TRBJ1-6; clone size: -; V gene: TRBV5-1; CDR3 protein: CASSLELDSPLHF; CDR3 DNA: TGCGCCAGCAGCTTGGAACTGGATTCACCCCTCCACTTT
D gene: TRBD1; J gene: TRBJ1-6; clone size: -; V gene: TRBV28; CDR3 protein: CASSETGGSYNSPLHF; CDR3 DNA: TGTGCCAGCAGTGAGACAGGGGGCTCCTATAATTCACCCCTCCACTTT
D gene: -; J gene: TRBJ2-2; clone size: -; V gene: TRBV2; CDR3 protein: CASSGGFAANTGELFF; CDR3 DNA: TGTGCCAGCAGTGGGGGCTTCGCCGCGAACACCGGGGAGCTGTTTTTT
D gene: -; J gene: TRBJ2-1; clone size: -; V gene: TRBV7-9; CDR3 protein: CASSLQTKLNEQFF; CDR3 DNA: TGTGCCAGCAGCCTCCAAACCAAGCTCAATGAGCAGTTCTTC
D gene: -; J gene: TRBJ1-5; clone size: few; V gene: TRBV18; CDR3 protein: CASSQSGGEGNQPQHF; CDR3 DNA: TGTGCCAGCTCCCAATCGGGGGGGGAAGGAAATCAGCCCCAGCATTTT
D gene: -; J gene: TRBJ1-2; clone size: -; V gene: TRBV5-1; CDR3 protein: CASSSLQGGGSGYTF; CDR3 DNA: TGCGCCAGCAGCTCTCTTCAAGGGGGTGGCTCTGGCTACACCTTC
D gene: TRBD2; J gene: TRBJ2-5; clone size: -; V gene: TRBV10-3; CDR3 protein: CAIRGVEGGAETQYF; CDR3 DNA: TGTGCCATCAGGGGGGTCGAGGGAGGGGCTGAGACCCAGTACTTC
D gene: -; J gene: TRBJ2-1; clone size: -; V gene: TRBV7-3; CDR3 protein: CASSLDSSNEQFF; CDR3 DNA: TGTGCCAGCAGTTTAGATAGCAGCAATGAGCAGTTCTTC
D gene: -; J gene: TRBJ2-5; clone size: -; V gene: TRBV27; CDR3 protein: CASSLPFGTQYF; CDR3 DNA: TGTGCCAGCAGTCTCCCGTTCGGGACCCAGTACTTC
D gene: -; J gene: TRBJ1-2; clone size: once; V gene: TRBV7-9; CDR3 protein: CASSLAGAVGGYTF; CDR3 DNA: TGTGCCAGCAGCTTAGCAGGGGCAGTGGGTGGCTACACCTTC
D gene: TRBD1; J gene: TRBJ2-2; clone size: -; V gene: TRBV10-3; CDR3 protein: CAISESNYGTGVSGELFF; CDR3 DNA: TGTGCCATCAGTGAGTCGAACTACGGGACAGGGGTTTCCGGGGAGCTGTTTTTT
D gene: TRBD1; J gene: TRBJ2-5; clone size: -; V gene: TRBV19; CDR3 protein: CASSTGQGETQYF; CDR3 DNA: TGTGCCAGTAGTACCGGACAGGGAGAGACCCAGTACTTC
D gene: -; J gene: TRBJ2-2; clone size: -; V gene: TRBV27; CDR3 protein: CASSPGGSGELFF; CDR3 DNA: TGTGCCAGTTCCCCCGGCGGTTCCGGGGAGCTGTTTTTT
D gene: -; J gene: TRBJ1-2; clone size: once; V gene: TRBV5-6; CDR3 protein: CASSLGQLYRGYTF; CDR3 DNA: TGTGCCAGCAGCTTGGGACAGCTCTATCGGGGCTACACCTTC
D gene: TRBD1; J gene: TRBJ2-1; clone size: -; V gene: TRBV7-2; CDR3 protein: CASSGGTGDRNEQFF; CDR3 DNA: TGTGCCAGCAGCGGGGGGACAGGGGATCGCAATGAGCAGTTCTTC
D gene: TRBD1; J gene: TRBJ1-2; clone size: -; V gene: TRBV7-9; CDR3 protein: CASSPDRAYGYTF; CDR3 DNA: TGTGCCAGCAGCCCGGACAGGGCCTATGGCTACACCTTC
D gene: -; J gene: TRBJ1-2; clone size: -; V gene: TRBV28; CDR3 protein: CASSLTGHGGYGYTF; CDR3 DNA: TGTGCCAGCAGTCTAACAGGGCACGGCGGCTATGGCTACACCTTC
D gene: -; J gene: TRBJ2-3; clone size: few; V gene: TRBV30; CDR3 protein: CAWSVRGGGSTDTQYF; CDR3 DNA: TGTGCCTGGAGTGTACGAGGGGGGGGGAGCACAGATACGCAGTATTTT
D gene: TRBD2; J gene: TRBJ2-3; clone size: -; V gene: TRBV5-1; CDR3 protein: CASSLGTSVGTQYF; CDR3 DNA: TGCGCCAGCAGCTTGGGGACTAGCGTAGGGACGCAGTATTTT
D gene: TRBD2; J gene: TRBJ2-7; clone size: -; V gene: TRBV4-2; CDR3 protein: CASSEGGFSYEQYF; CDR3 DNA: TGTGCCAGCAGCGAGGGAGGGTTTTCCTACGAGCAGTACTTC
D gene: -; J gene: TRBJ1-2; clone size: -; V gene: TRBV7-2; CDR3 protein: CASSPGGHLDYGYTF; CDR3 DNA: TGTGCCAGCAGCCCAGGTGGGCATCTTGACTATGGCTACACCTTC
D gene: TRBD1; J gene: TRBJ2-7; clone size: -; V gene: TRBV4-1; CDR3 protein: CASSLGTGGIYEQYF; CDR3 DNA: TGCGCCAGCAGCCTTGGGACAGGGGGAATCTACGAGCAGTACTTC